This record looks at one TCR beta chain sequence and its context. This specimen comes from a study of blood T cell repertoires in COVID-19. Study details: The analysed material was cDNA or gDNA that came from T cells, B-cell-depleted T cells, or PBMCs.

Method: immunoSEQ multiplex PCR; TCRdb's copy keeps in-frame clones and lacks some. The table records about 200,000 clones, 70% to 90% of them present only once. The germline gives CDR1 MNHNS, CDR2 SASEGT. The V end was cut by 0 bases, the J end by 5 bases, with 8 bases between. This CDR3 comprises 14 residues. The sequenced sample consisted of peripheral blood. This rearrangement joins TRBV6-1 to TRBJ2-1; D remains ambiguous. This clonotype was obtained from a woman aged 80 or over with acute or convalescent COVID-19. The CDR3 nucleotides are TGTGCCAGCAGTGAAGCCGGGTACAACAATGAGCAGTTCTTC. Protein product: CASSEAGYNNEQFF.